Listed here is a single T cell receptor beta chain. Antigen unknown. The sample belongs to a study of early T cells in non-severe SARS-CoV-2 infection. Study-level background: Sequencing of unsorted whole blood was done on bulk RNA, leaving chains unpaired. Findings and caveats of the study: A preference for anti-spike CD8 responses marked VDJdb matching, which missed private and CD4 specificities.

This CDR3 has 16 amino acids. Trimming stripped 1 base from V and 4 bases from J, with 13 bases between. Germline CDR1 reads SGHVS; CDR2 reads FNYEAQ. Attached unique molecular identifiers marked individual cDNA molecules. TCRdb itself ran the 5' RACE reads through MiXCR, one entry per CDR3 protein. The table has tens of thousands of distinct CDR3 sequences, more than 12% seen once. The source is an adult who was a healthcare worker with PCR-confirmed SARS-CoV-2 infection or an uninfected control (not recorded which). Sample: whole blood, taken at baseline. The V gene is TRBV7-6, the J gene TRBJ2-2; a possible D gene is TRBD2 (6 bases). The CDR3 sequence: CASSLGRERFTGELFF. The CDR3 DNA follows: TGTGCCAGCAGCTTAGGACGGGAGCGTTTCACCGGGGAGCTGTTTTTT.